The source of this T cell receptor beta chain is a study of blood T cell repertoires in COVID-19. Study in general: Recovery among Cohort 3 donors was established by two negative PCRs, clearance, or symptom resolution. From the United States, Italy and Spain came samples of acute and convalescent COVID-19. The cDNA or gDNA used as material had been derived from T cells, B-cell-depleted T cells, or PBMCs.

Which cohort a participant joined came from the clinical history participants gave. The germline CDR1 and CDR2 sequences are MDHEN and SYDVKM. Trimming left V 4 bases short and J 0 bases short, with 7 bases between. The CDR3 length is 14 residues. The protocol was immunoSEQ multiplex PCR, while the TCRdb copy is restricted to in-frame clones and leaves out a portion. The sample lists roughly 150,000 clones, around 80% occurring once. This sequence joins TRBV28 and TRBJ2-1; D is perhaps TRBD1 (5 bases). The source is a woman in her 70s in a cohort exposed to, infected with or recovered from COVID-19 (not recorded which). The material sequenced was PBMCs or T cells enriched from blood (not recorded which). The CDR3 sequence: CASSSGASYNEQFF. In DNA form, the CDR3 reads TGTGCCAGCAGTTCTGGGGCCTCCTACAATGAGCAGTTCTTC.